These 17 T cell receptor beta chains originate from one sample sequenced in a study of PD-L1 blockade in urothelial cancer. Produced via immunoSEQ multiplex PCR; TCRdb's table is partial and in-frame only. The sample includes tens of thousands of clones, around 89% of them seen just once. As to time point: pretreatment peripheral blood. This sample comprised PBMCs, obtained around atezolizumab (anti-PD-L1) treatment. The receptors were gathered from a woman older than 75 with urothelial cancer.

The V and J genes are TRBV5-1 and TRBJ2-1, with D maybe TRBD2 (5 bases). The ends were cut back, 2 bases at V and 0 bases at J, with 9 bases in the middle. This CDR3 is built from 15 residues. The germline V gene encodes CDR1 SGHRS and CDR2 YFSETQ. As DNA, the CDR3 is TGCGCCAGCAGCTTCGGTGGGAGCTCCTACAATGAGCAGTTCTTC. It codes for CASSFGGSSYNEQFF.

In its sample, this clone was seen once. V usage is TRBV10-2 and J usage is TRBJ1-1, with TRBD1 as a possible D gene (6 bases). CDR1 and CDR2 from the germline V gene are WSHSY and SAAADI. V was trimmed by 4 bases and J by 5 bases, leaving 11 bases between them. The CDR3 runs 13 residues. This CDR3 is CASSVGQLTEAFF. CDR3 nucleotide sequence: TGCGCCAGCAGTGTGGGACAACTAACTGAAGCTTTCTTT.

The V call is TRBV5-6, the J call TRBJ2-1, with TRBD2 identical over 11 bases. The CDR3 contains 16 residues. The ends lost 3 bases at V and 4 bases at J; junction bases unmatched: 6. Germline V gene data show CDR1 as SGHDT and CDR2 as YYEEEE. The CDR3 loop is CASSWALAGVYNEQFF. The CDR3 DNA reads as TGTGCCAGCAGCTGGGCACTAGCGGGGGTTTACAATGAGCAGTTCTTC.

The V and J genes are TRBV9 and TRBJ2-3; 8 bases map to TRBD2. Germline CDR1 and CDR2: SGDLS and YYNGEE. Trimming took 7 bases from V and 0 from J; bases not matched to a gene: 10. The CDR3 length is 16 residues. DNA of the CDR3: TGTGCCAGCGGGGGCCAGCTAGCGGGTAGCACAGATACGCAGTATTTT. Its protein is CASGGQLAGSTDTQYF.

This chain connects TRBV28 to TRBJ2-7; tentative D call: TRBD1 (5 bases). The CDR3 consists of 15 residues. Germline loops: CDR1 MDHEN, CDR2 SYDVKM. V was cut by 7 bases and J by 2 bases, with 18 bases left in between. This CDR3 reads CASTPLTAGTYEQYF. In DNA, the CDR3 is TGTGCCAGCACCCCACTCACCGCAGGGACCTACGAGCAGTACTTC. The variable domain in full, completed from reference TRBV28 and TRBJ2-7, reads DVKVTQSSRYLVKRTGEKVFLECVQDMDHENMFWYRQDPGLGLRLIYFSYDVKMKEKGDIPEGYSVSREKKERFSLILESASTNQTSMYLCASTPLTAGTYEQYFGPGTRLTVT.

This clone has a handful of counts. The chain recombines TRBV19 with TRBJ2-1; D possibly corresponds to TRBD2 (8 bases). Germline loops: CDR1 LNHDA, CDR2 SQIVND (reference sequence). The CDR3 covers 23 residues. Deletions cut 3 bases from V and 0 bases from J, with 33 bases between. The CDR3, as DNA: TGTGCCAGTAGTATTTTTCCGGTCGGGACAGCACATAGCGGGAAGTCCTCCTACAATGAGCAGTTCTTC. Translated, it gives CASSIFPVGTAHSGKSSYNEQFF. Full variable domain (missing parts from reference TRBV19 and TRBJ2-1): DGGITQSPKYLFRKEGQNVTLSCEQNLNHDAMYWYRQDPGQGLRLIYYSQIVNDFQKGDIAEGYSVSREKKESFPLTVTSAQKNPTAFYLCASSIFPVGTAHSGKSSYNEQFFGPGTRLTVL.

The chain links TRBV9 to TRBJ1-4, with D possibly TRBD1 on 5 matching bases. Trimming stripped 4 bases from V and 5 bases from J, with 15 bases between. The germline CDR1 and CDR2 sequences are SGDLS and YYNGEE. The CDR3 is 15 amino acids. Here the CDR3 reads CASSPWGSRNEKLFF. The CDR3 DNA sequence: TGTGCCAGCAGCCCCTGGGGCAGTCGGAATGAAAAACTGTTTTTT.

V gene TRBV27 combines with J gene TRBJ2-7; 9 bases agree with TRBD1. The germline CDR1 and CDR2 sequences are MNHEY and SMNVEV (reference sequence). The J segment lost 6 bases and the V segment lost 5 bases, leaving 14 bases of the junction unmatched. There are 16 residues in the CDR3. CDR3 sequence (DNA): TGTGCCAGCAGTCGCAGGGACGGGACAGGGTTAATCGAGCAGTACTTC. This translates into CASSRRDGTGLIEQYF.

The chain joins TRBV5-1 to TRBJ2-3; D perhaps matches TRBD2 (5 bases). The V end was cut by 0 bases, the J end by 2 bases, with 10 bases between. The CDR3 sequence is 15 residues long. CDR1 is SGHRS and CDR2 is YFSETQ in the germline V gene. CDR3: CASSLAERSTDTQYF. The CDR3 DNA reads TGCGCCAGCAGCTTGGCGGAGCGGTCCACAGATACGCAGTATTTT.

The CDR3 spells CASSLLSGLYGYTF. CDR3 nucleotides: TGTGCCAGCAGTTTGCTCTCAGGGTTATATGGCTACACCTTC. The chain combines TRBV28 with TRBJ1-2; D possibly corresponds to TRBD1 (5 bases). V shed 3 bases and J shed 5 bases, with 13 bases lying between them. Germline CDR1 MDHEN, CDR2 SYDVKM. The CDR3 loop spans 14 amino acids.

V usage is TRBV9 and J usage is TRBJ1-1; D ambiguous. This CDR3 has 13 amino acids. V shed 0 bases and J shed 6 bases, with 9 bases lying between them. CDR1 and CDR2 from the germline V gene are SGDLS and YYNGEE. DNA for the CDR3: TGTGCCAGCAGCGTAGCCGGCGGGTCTGAAGCTTTCTTT. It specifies CASSVAGGSEAFF. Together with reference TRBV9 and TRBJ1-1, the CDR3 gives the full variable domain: DSGVTQTPKHLITATGQRVTLRCSPRSGDLSVYWYQQSLDQGLQFLIQYYNGEERAKGNILERFSAQQFPDLHSELNLSSLELGDSALYFCASSVAGGSEAFFGQGTRLTVV.

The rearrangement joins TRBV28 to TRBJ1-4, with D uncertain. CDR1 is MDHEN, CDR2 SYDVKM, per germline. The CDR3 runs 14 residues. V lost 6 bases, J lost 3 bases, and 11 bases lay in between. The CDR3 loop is CASSPVVANEKLFF. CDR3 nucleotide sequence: TGTGCCAGCAGCCCGGTTGTAGCTAATGAAAAACTGTTTTTT.

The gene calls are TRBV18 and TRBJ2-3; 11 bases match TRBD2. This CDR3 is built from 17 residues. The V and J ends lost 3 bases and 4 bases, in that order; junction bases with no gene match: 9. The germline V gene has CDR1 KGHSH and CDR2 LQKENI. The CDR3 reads CASSPALAGGVADTQYF. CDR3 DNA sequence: TGTGCCAGCTCACCCGCCCTAGCGGGAGGAGTAGCAGATACGCAGTATTTT. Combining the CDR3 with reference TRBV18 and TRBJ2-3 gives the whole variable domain NAGVMQNPRHLVRRRGQEARLRCSPMKGHSHVYWYRQLPEEGLKFMVYLQKENIIDESGMPKERFSAEFPKEGPSILRIQQVVRGDSAAYFCASSPALAGGVADTQYFGPGTRLTVL.

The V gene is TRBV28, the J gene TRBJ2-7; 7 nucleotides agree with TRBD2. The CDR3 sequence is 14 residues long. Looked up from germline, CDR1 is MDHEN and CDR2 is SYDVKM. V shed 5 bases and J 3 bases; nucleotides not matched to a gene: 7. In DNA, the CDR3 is TGTGCCAGCAGTGAACCCGGGACTAACTACGAGCAGTACTTC. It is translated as CASSEPGTNYEQYF.

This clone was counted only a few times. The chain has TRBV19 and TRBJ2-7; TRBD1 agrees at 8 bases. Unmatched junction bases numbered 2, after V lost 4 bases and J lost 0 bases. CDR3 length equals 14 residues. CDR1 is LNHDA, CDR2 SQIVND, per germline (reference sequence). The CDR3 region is CASSTGQGSYEQYF. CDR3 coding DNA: TGTGCCAGTAGTACAGGACAGGGCTCCTACGAGCAGTACTTC.

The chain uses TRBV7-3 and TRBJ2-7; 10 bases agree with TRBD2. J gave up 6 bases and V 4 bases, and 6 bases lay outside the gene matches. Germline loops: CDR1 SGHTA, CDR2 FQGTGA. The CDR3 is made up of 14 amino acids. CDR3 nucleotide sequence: TGTGCCAGCAGCTCCTCTAGCGGGAGAAGCGAGCAGTACTTC. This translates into CASSSSSGRSEQYF.

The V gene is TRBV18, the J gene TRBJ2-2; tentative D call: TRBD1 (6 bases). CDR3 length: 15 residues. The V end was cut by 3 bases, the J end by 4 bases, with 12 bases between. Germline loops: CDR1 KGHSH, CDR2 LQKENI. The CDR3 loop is CASSPTGTSTGELFF. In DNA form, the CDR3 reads TGTGCCAGCTCACCCACAGGGACGAGCACCGGGGAGCTGTTTTTT.